Following are 18 T cell receptor beta chains from one sample sequenced in a study of identical twins. TCRdb re-called the 5' RACE reads with MiXCR, one entry per CDR3 protein. The sample has roughly 720,000 distinct CDR3 sequences, around a sixth seen once; the top ten hold 10% to 15%. The data were also submitted as part of a second study, on T cells expressing NK-cell markers.

The source material was PBMCs. The receptors stem from a woman between 18 and 29 years old in good health.

The chain uses TRBV20-1 and TRBJ2-3, with TRBD2 matching 11 bases. Trimming at V came to 5 bases and at J to 4 bases, leaving 8 bases not matched to a gene. The CDR3 covers 15 residues. The germline V gene has CDR1 DFQATT and CDR2 SNEGSKA (reference sequence). The CDR3 DNA is TGCAGTGCTCGCTCTCTAGCGGGGGGACCAGATACGCAGTATTTT. Protein sequence: CSARSLAGGPDTQYF.

This clonotype occurred a few times. V gene TRBV6-5 combines with J gene TRBJ2-2, with D unresolved. CDR1 is MNHEY, CDR2 SVGAGI, per germline. With 2 bases removed from V and 6 bases from J, the gap between germline ends came to 16 bases. The CDR3 covers 16 residues. The CDR3 is CASSYHWLIEAGELFF. DNA for the CDR3: TGTGCCAGCAGTTACCATTGGCTCATAGAGGCCGGGGAGCTGTTTTTT.

V and J are TRBV7-8 and TRBJ2-7; D is undetermined. Trimming stripped 1 base from V and 0 bases from J, with 10 bases between. Per the germline V gene, CDR1 is SGHVS and CDR2 is FQNEAQ. CDR3 length equals 15 residues. This CDR3 reads CASSLVRSSSYEQYF. The CDR3 DNA follows: TGTGCCAGCAGCTTAGTTAGATCCAGCTCCTACGAGCAGTACTTC.

Only one count was recorded for this clonotype. J is TRBJ2-1 and V is TRBV7-9, with 13 bases aligning to TRBD2. Trimming at V came to 5 bases and at J to 14 bases, leaving 12 bases not matched to a gene. The CDR3 loop spans 15 amino acids. The germline CDR1 and CDR2 sequences are SEHNR and FQNEAQ (reference sequence). Here the CDR3 reads CASSVPGLAGSTEFF. The CDR3, as DNA: TGTGCCAGCAGCGTGCCGGGACTAGCGGGATCCACCGAGTTCTTC.

CDR3 bases: TGTGCCAGCAGCTTAGGGCCTGAGGCCGACGAGCAGTACTTC. Translating it yields CASSLGPEADEQYF. This chain joins TRBV7-6 and TRBJ2-7, with unresolved D. CDR1 and CDR2 from the germline V gene are SGHVS and FNYEAQ. V was clipped by 1 base and J by 5 bases, with 12 bases between them. The CDR3 has 14 amino acids.

J is TRBJ1-2 and V is TRBV25-1; unclear D gene. The CDR3 extends over 12 amino acids. Germline V gene sequence: CDR1 MGHDK, CDR2 SYGVNS. Deletions cut 7 bases from V and 8 bases from J, with 14 bases between. The CDR3 sequence is CASIGLIGGYTF. For the CDR3, the DNA is TGTGCCAGCATAGGTCTAATCGGGGGCTACACCTTC.

The chain recombines TRBV5-1 with TRBJ2-5; D may be TRBD1 or TRBD2 (5 bases each). Germline CDR1 SGHRS, CDR2 YFSETQ. The CDR3 has 15 residues. The ends were cut back, 3 bases at V and 3 bases at J, with 15 bases in the middle. As DNA, the CDR3 is TGCGCCAGCAGCTCGGGACGGACCGCCGAAGAGACCCAGTACTTC. Protein: CASSSGRTAEETQYF.

The chain uses TRBV9 and TRBJ2-1; no firm D call. The CDR3 sequence is 12 residues long. The V end lost 1 base, the J end lost 7 bases, and 6 bases lay between the germline ends. CDR1 and CDR2 (germline): SGDLS, YYNGEE. The CDR3 loop is CASSVSSNEQFF. DNA of the CDR3: TGTGCCAGCAGCGTAAGCTCGAATGAGCAGTTCTTC. Complete variable domain (other parts from reference TRBV9 and TRBJ2-1): DSGVTQTPKHLITATGQRVTLRCSPRSGDLSVYWYQQSLDQGLQFLIQYYNGEERAKGNILERFSAQQFPDLHSELNLSSLELGDSALYFCASSVSSNEQFFGPGTRLTVL.

The sample holds a few counts of this clonotype. The gene calls are TRBV30 and TRBJ2-1; unclear D gene. The CDR3 consists of 14 residues. In germline, CDR1 is GTSNPN, CDR2 SVGIG (reference sequence). V was clipped by 3 bases and J by 2 bases, with 11 bases between them. This CDR3 is CAWSPLVTYNEQFF. The DNA of the CDR3 is TGTGCCTGGAGCCCTTTGGTCACCTACAATGAGCAGTTCTTC.

This chain connects TRBV9 to TRBJ1-5; the match to TRBD1 covers 7 bases. The CDR3 has 13 residues. The J segment lost 5 bases and the V segment lost 4 bases, leaving 3 bases of the junction unmatched. Germline values: CDR1 SGDLS, CDR2 YYNGEE. This chain's CDR3 is CASSRQGYQPQHF. In DNA, the CDR3 is TGTGCCAGCAGCCGACAGGGCTATCAGCCCCAGCATTTT.

The chain combines TRBV20-1 with TRBJ2-2, with 13 nucleotides matching TRBD2. CDR1 is DFQATT and CDR2 is SNEGSKA in the germline V gene (reference sequence). The trim removed 3 bases at V and 4 bases at J, leaving 8 bases unmatched. The CDR3 runs 17 residues. CDR3 in amino acids: CSARTSGRNRGTGELFF. For the CDR3, the DNA is TGCAGTGCTAGGACTAGCGGGAGGAATAGGGGCACCGGGGAGCTGTTTTTT.

This chain joins TRBV10-3 and TRBJ2-1; 8 positions match TRBD2. The trim removed 7 bases at V and 4 bases at J, leaving 6 bases unmatched. The V gene's germline CDR1 is ENHRY and CDR2 SYGVKD. This CDR3 spans 14 amino acids. The DNA of the CDR3 is TGTGCCATCAATGAAGCGGGGGATTACAATGAGCAGTTCTTC. Encoded protein: CAINEAGDYNEQFF.

This chain connects TRBV20-1 to TRBJ2-1; D not resolved. Germline loops: CDR1 DFQATT, CDR2 SNEGSKA (reference sequence). V dropped 4 bases and J dropped 1 base, with 11 bases sitting between them. The CDR3 runs 14 residues. The CDR3 is CSAIGLGSYNEQFF. The CDR3 region has the DNA TGCAGTGCTATAGGGCTAGGGTCCTACAATGAGCAGTTCTTC.

The chain carries TRBV6-2 or TRBV6-3 and TRBJ1-2; TRBD1 aligns across 7 bases. Germline trimming cut 10 bases from V and 2 bases from J; bases unmatched to any gene: 7. Germline V gene lookup returns CDR1 MNHEY and CDR2 SVGEGT. CDR3 length equals 13 residues. This CDR3 reads CATWDSRNYGYTF. As DNA, the CDR3 is TGTGCCACCTGGGACAGTCGGAACTATGGCTACACCTTC.

This clonotype was observed many times. This chain links TRBV20-1 with TRBJ1-1; D gene ambiguous. V lost 6 bases to trimming and J lost 0 bases, with 20 bases between them. The CDR3 runs 16 residues. Germline-derived CDR1 and CDR2 are DFQATT and SNEGSKA (reference sequence). The CDR3 sequence is CSAPHRPQLMNTEAFF. In DNA, the CDR3 is TGCAGTGCACCACACCGACCGCAACTTATGAACACTGAAGCTTTCTTT.

The chain has TRBV3-1 and TRBJ2-5; 9 nucleotides match TRBD1. After removal of 1 base from V and 5 bases from J, the junction contained 8 bases not matched to a gene. This CDR3 comprises 16 residues. Germline CDR1 and CDR2: LGHDT and YNNKEL (reference sequence). CDR3 DNA sequence: TGTGCCAGCAGCCAAGCGACAGGGGGAGGCCGGGAGACCCAGTACTTC. Protein sequence: CASSQATGGGRETQYF.

This chain connects TRBV21-1 to TRBJ2-7; the DNA was not used to check the table's D call, TRBD1. TRBV21-1 is a known pseudogene. The CDR3 length is 15 residues. CDR3 sequence reads: CASSVRDTFSYEQYF. CDR3 coding DNA: TGTGCCAGCAGCGTCCGGGACACGTTCTCCTACGAGCAGTACTTC.

CDR3 in DNA: TGTGCCAGCAGTTACTCCCTAGCGGGGGGGCCGGGGTACAATGAGCAGTTCTTC. It is translated as CASSYSLAGGPGYNEQFF. The V gene is TRBV6-5, the J gene TRBJ2-1; 12 nucleotides match TRBD2. There are 18 residues in the CDR3. Germline V lookup: CDR1 MNHEY, CDR2 SVGAGI. J was trimmed by 4 bases and V by 0 bases; bases with no gene match: 7.